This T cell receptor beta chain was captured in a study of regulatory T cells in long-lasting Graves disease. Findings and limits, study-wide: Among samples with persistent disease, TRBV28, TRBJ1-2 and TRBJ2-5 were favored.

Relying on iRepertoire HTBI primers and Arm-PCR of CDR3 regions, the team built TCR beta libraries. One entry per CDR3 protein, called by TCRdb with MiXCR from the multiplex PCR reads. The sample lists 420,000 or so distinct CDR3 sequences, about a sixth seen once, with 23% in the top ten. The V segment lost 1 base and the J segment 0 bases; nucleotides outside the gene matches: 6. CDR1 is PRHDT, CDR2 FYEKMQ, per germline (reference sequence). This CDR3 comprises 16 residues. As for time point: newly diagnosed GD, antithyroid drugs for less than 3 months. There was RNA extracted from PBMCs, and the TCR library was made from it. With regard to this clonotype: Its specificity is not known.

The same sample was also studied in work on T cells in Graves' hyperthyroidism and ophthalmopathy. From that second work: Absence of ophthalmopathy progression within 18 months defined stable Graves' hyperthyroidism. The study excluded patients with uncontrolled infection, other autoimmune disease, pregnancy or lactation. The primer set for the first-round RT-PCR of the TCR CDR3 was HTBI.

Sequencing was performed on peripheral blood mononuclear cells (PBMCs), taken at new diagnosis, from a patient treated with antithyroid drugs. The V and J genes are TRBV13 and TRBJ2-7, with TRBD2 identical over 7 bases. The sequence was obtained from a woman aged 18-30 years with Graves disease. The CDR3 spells CASSLVASGSSYEQYF. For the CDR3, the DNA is TGTGCCAGCAGCTTAGTCGCTAGCGGTTCCTCCTACGAGCAGTACTTC.